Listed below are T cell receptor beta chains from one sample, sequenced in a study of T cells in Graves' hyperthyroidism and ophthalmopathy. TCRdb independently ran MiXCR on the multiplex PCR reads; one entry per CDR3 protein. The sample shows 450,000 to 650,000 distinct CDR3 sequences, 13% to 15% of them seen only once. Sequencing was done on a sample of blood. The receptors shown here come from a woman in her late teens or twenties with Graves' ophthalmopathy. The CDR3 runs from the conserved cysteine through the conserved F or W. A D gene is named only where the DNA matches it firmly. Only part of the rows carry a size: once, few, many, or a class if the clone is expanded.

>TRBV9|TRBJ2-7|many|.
CASSPTPNYEQYF
TGTGCCAGCAGCCCTACACCCAATTACGAGCAGTACTTC
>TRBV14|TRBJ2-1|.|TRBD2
CATRLAGAYNEQFF
TGTGCCACCAGACTAGCGGGAGCTTACAATGAGCAGTTCTTC
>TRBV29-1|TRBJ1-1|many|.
CSVHLPQGNTEAFF
TGCAGCGTCCATCTCCCACAGGGGAACACTGAAGCTTTCTTT
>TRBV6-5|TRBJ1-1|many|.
CASSYGENTEAFF
TGTGCCAGCAGTTACGGGGAGAACACTGAAGCTTTCTTT
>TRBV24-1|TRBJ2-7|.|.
CATSEGTEEQYF
TGTGCCACCAGTGAGGGGACCGAGGAGCAGTACTTC
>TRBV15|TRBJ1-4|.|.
CATSRDLRDSNEKLFF
TGTGCCACCAGCAGAGATTTGAGGGACTCTAATGAAAAACTGTTTTTT
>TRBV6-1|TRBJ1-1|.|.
CASSRPGGNTEAFF
TGTGCCAGCAGTCGTCCGGGGGGAAACACTGAAGCTTTCTTT
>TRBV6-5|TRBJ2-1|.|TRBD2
CASSYPTSGINEQFF
TGTGCCAGCAGTTACCCGACTAGCGGGATTAATGAGCAGTTCTTC
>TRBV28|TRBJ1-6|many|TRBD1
CASSLRTGGYNSPLHF
TGTGCCAGCAGTTTACGTACAGGGGGCTATAATTCACCCCTCCACTTT
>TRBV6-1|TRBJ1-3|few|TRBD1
CASSPGDRAFSGNTIYF
TGTGCCAGCAGCCCCGGGGACAGGGCCTTCTCTGGAAACACCATATATTTT
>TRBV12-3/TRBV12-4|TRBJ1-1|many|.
CATLEGTREVNTEAFF
TGTGCCACCCTTGAGGGGACGCGGGAAGTGAACACTGAAGCTTTCTTT
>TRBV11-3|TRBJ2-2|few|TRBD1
CASSLDGTGGGELFF
TGTGCCAGCAGCTTAGATGGGACAGGGGGCGGGGAGCTGTTTTTT
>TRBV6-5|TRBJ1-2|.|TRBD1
CASSYQGGYYGYTF
TGTGCCAGCAGTTACCAGGGGGGGTATTATGGCTACACCTTC
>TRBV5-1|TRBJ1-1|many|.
CASVSDSNTEAFF
TGCGCCAGCGTCTCCGACAGCAACACTGAAGCTTTCTTT
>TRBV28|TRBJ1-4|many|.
CASRNKTFSLDINEKLFF
TGTGCCAGCAGGAATAAGACATTCTCCCTGGACATTAATGAAAAACTGTTTTTT
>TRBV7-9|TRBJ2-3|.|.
CASSLPRLGAARGPGDTQYF
TGTGCCAGCAGCTTGCCACGGTTGGGGGCGGCCAGGGGACCGGGGGATACGCAGTATTTT
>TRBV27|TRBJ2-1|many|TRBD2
CASSQRLAGGTDEQFF
TGTGCCAGCAGCCAACGCCTAGCGGGAGGTACGGATGAGCAGTTCTTC
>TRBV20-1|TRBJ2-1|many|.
CSATGEQFF
TGCAGTGCCACGGGTGAGCAGTTCTTC
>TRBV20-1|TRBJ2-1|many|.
CTTGLASYNEQFF
TGCACCACCGGGCTGGCCTCCTACAATGAGCAGTTCTTC
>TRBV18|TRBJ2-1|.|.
CASSPDSGIYEQFF
TGTGCCAGCTCACCAGACAGCGGTATCTATGAGCAGTTCTTC
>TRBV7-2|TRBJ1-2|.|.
CASSFDSYGYTF
TGTGCCAGCAGCTTTGATTCCTATGGCTACACCTTC
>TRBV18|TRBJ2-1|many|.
CASSPPGRVVFNEQFF
TGTGCCAGCTCACCCCCTGGGAGAGTAGTATTCAATGAGCAGTTCTTC
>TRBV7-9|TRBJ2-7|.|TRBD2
CASSPTSESSYEQYF
TGTGCCAGCAGCCCGACTAGCGAGAGCTCCTACGAGCAGTACTTC
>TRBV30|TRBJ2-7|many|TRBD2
CAWSELAGDEQYF
TGTGCCTGGAGTGAGCTAGCGGGAGACGAGCAGTACTTC
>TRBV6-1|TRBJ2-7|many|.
CASSEKGHSAVEQYF
TGTGCCAGCAGTGAAAAGGGACACTCGGCCGTGGAGCAGTACTTC
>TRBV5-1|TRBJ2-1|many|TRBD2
CASSLAGGPGGGDNEQFF
TGCGCCAGCAGCCTAGCGGGAGGGCCCGGAGGGGGGGACAATGAGCAGTTCTTC
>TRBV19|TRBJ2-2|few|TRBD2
CASSILAANTGELFF
TGTGCCAGTAGTATACTAGCGGCGAACACCGGGGAGCTGTTTTTT
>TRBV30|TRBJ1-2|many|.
CAWSRGQGLGYTF
TGTGCCTGGAGTCGGGGCCAGGGGCTGGGCTACACCTTC
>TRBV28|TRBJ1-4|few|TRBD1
CASSTGTGPTNEKLFF
TGTGCCAGCAGTACCGGGACAGGGCCAACTAATGAAAAACTGTTTTTT
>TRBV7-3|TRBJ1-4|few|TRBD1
CASSSLWPVPNTRQGDSTNEKLFF
TGTGCCAGCAGCTCCTTATGGCCCGTCCCAAACACCCGGCAGGGGGACTCAACTAATGAAAAACTGTTTTTT
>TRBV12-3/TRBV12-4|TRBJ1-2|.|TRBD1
CASSRTGRTRYTF
TGTGCCAGCAGTAGGACAGGGCGCACACGCTACACCTTC
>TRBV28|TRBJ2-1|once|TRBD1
CASSWVWGQGANEQFF
TGTGCCAGCAGTTGGGTCTGGGGACAGGGAGCCAATGAGCAGTTCTTC
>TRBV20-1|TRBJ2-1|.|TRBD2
CSGVAGEPYNEQFF
TGCAGTGGAGTAGCGGGAGAACCCTACAATGAGCAGTTCTTC
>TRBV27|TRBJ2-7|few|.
CASSLSAPGEQYF
TGTGCCAGCAGTTTATCGGCCCCTGGGGAGCAGTACTTC
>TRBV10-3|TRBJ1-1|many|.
CAISESIGGLTAEAFF
TGTGCCATCAGTGAGTCGATCGGGGGCTTGACCGCTGAAGCTTTCTTT
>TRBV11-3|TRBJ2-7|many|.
CASSLAQGRTGEQYF
TGTGCCAGCAGCTTAGCACAGGGTCGGACGGGCGAGCAGTACTTC
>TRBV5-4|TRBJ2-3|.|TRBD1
CAPGGQGPDTQYF
TGTGCCCCAGGGGGACAGGGCCCAGATACGCAGTATTTT
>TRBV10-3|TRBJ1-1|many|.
CAISPALEAGRTEAFF
TGTGCCATCAGCCCTGCCCTTGAGGCAGGGCGAACTGAAGCTTTCTTT
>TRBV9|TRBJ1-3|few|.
CASSSRTSDTIYF
TGTGCCAGCAGCTCCCGAACCAGCGACACCATATATTTT
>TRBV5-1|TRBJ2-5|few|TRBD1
CASSFVGTDQTQYF
TGCGCCAGCAGCTTTGTCGGGACAGATCAGACCCAGTACTTC
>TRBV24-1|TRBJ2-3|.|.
CATSDLGLEGADTQYF
TGTGCCACCAGTGATTTGGGACTAGAGGGGGCAGATACGCAGTATTTT
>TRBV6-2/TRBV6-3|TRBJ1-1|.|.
CASSRTVNTGAFF
TGTGCCAGCAGTCGGACAGTAAACACTGGAGCTTTCTTT
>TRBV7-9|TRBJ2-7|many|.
CASSFLDYDEQYF
TGTGCCAGCAGCTTCCTGGACTACGACGAGCAGTACTTC
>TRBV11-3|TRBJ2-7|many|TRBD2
CASSLDSGGDYEQYF
TGTGCCAGCAGCTTGGACAGCGGGGGGGACTACGAGCAGTACTTC
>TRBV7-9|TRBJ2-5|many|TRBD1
CASSFGDRVEETQYF
TGTGCCAGCAGCTTTGGGGACAGGGTTGAGGAGACCCAGTACTTC
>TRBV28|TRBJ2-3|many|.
CASIRSSSTDTQYF
TGTGCCAGCATACGGTCGTCTAGCACAGATACGCAGTATTTT
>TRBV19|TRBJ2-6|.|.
CASSRTGTRSSGANVLTF
TGTGCCAGTAGTAGAACCGGGACACGGAGCTCTGGGGCCAACGTCCTGACTTTC
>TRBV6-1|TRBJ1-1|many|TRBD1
CASSEPRQGNTEAFF
TGTGCCAGCAGTGAACCCCGACAGGGGAACACTGAAGCTTTCTTT
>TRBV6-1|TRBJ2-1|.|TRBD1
CASSEVDRSGQFF
TGTGCCAGCAGTGAGGTGGACAGGAGCGGGCAGTTCTTC
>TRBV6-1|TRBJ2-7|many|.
CASSSFSGYEQYF
TGTGCCAGCAGCAGTTTTAGCGGCTACGAGCAGTACTTC
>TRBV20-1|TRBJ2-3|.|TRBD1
CSAADRSFTDTQYF
TGCAGTGCTGCGGACAGGTCATTCACAGATACGCAGTATTTT
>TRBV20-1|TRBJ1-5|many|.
CSAAPRGRGNQPQHF
TGCAGTGCGGCCCCTCGGGGCAGGGGCAATCAGCCCCAGCATTTT
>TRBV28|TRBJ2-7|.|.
CASSPLGRDRDEQYF
TGTGCCAGCAGTCCCCTAGGGCGGGACAGAGACGAGCAGTACTTC
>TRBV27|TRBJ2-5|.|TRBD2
CASSGANSRTSGRGETQYF
TGTGCCAGCTCGGGGGCGAACTCCCGGACTAGCGGGAGAGGGGAGACCCAGTACTTC
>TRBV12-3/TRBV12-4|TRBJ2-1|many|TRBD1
CASSSPPGTGGYNEQFF
TGTGCCAGCAGTTCTCCCCCCGGGACAGGCGGCTACAATGAGCAGTTCTTC
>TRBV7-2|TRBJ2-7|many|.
CASSPSGGGNYEQYF
TGTGCCAGCAGCCCCTCGGGCGGAGGAAACTACGAGCAGTACTTC